This TCR beta chain was documented in a study of T cell changes during pregnancy in multiple sclerosis. This table comes from immunoSEQ multiplex PCR, and its TCRdb copy is limited to in-frame clones, with some not included. Found here are about 80,000 clones, 92% of them singletons; the top ten hold approximately 1.5%. The germline gives CDR1 MNHNY, CDR2 SVGAGI (reference sequence). CDR3 size: 9 residues. About this clone itself: A read error may account for a junction end that differs from germline.

The sequencing here drew on peripheral blood, taken before pregnancy. The TCR originated in a female donor with multiple sclerosis, enrolled in a pregnancy study. This rearrangement joins TRBV6-6 to TRBJ2-3; no definite D call. The CDR3 DNA follows: TGCGCGCCGCCCGATACGCAGTATTTT. The encoded protein is CAPPDTQYF.